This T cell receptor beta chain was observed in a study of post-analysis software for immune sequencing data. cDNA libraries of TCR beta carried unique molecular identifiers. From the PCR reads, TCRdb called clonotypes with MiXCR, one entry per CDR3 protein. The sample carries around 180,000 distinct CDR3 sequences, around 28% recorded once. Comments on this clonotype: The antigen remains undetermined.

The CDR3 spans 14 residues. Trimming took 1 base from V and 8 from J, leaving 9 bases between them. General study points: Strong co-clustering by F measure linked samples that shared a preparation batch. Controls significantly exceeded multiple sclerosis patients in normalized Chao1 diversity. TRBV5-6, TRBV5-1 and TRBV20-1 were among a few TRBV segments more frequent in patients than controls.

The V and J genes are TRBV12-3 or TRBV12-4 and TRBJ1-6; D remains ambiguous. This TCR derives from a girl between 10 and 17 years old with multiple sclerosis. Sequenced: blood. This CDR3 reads CASSLGLLYSPLHF. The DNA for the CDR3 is TGTGCCAGCAGTTTAGGACTCCTGTATTCACCCCTCCACTTT.